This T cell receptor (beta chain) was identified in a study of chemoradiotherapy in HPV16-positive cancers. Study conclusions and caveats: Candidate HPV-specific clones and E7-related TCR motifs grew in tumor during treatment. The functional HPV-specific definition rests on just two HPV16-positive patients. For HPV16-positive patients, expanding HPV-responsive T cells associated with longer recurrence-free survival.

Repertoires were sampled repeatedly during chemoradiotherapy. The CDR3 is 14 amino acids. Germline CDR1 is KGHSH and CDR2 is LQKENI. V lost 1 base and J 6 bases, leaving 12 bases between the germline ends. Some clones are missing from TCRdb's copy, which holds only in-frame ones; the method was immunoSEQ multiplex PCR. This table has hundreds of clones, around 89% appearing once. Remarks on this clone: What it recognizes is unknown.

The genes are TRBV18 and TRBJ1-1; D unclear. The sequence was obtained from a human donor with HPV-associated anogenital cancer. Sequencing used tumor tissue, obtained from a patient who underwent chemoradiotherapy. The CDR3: CASSPLSSGAEAFF. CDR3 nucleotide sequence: TGTGCCAGCTCACCACTGAGCAGCGGCGCTGAAGCTTTCTTT.